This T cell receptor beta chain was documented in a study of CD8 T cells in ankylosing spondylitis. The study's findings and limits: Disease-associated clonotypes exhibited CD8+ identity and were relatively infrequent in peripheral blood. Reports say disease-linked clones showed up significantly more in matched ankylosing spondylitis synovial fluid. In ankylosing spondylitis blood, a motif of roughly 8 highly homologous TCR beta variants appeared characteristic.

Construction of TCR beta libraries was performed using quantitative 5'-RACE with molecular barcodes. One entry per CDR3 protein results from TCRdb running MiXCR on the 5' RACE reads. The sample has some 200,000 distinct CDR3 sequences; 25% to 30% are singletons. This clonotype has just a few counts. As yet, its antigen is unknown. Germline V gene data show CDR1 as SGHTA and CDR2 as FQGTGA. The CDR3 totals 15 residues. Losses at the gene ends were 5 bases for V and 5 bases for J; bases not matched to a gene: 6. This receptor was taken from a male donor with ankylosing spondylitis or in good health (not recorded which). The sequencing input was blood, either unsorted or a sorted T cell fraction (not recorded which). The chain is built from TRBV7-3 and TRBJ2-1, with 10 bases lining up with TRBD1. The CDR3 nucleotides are TGTGCCAGCAGCGGATCGGGACAGGGGAACAATGAGCAGTTCTTC. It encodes CASSGSGQGNNEQFF.